Shown below are 21 T cell receptor beta chains from a single sample sequenced in a study of blood T cell repertoires in COVID-19 (dated by TCRdb to about 2020). To prepare the library, the immunoSEQ multiplex PCR assay was applied. The immuneACCESS repertoire file appears here via TCRdb, limited to in-frame rearrangements. These files lack a portion of the clones; in checked studies, under half of the deficit traces to unresolved V genes, and the cause of the others is not known. This sample comprises some 74,000 clones, roughly nine tenths of them detected only once. Clones ranked in the top ten supply around 2.6% of the sample. Material: peripheral blood. These receptors originate from a man aged 45-65 years with COVID-19, enrolled during active disease.

The chain links TRBV7-3 to TRBJ2-2; 11 bases agree with TRBD2. Trimming removed 4 bases from V and 4 bases from J; junction bases left unmatched: 11. This CDR3 is built from 18 residues. The germline CDR1 and CDR2 sequences are SGHTA and FQGTGA. The CDR3 is CASSYVASGRHGTGELFF. In nucleotides, the CDR3 is TGTGCCAGCAGCTATGTGGCTAGCGGGAGGCACGGCACCGGGGAGCTGTTTTTT.

This chain connects TRBV14 to TRBJ2-5; TRBD2 matches 13 bases. This CDR3 is 18 amino acids long. From germline, CDR1 is SGHDN and CDR2 FVKESK. V shed 3 bases and J 0 bases; nucleotides not matched to a gene: 7. CDR3 amino acids: CASSHPGTSGTYQETQYF. Written as DNA, the CDR3 is TGTGCCAGCAGCCATCCCGGGACTAGCGGGACGTACCAAGAGACCCAGTACTTC.

This clone was counted a single time. The chain carries TRBV5-5 and TRBJ1-2; a possible D gene is TRBD1 (5 bases). V was pared by 3 bases and J by 7 bases, with 16 bases between. The CDR3 extends over 14 amino acids. Per germline, CDR1 SGHKS and CDR2 YYEKEE (reference sequence). The CDR3 sequence: CASSYFAGQGGYTF. CDR3 sequence (DNA): TGTGCCAGCAGCTATTTCGCAGGGCAGGGTGGCTACACCTTC.

The J gene is TRBJ2-2, the V gene TRBV28, with D tentatively TRBD2 (6 bases). The CDR3 is 14 residues long. V lost 0 bases to trimming and J lost 6 bases, with 8 bases between them. CDR1 is MDHEN, CDR2 SYDVKM, per germline. CDR3 residues: CASSLWGEAGELFF. DNA for the CDR3: TGTGCCAGCAGTTTATGGGGGGAGGCCGGGGAGCTGTTTTTT.

Only one count was recorded for this clone. This chain uses TRBV11-2 with TRBJ2-3, with D unresolved. The CDR3 has 13 residues. Germline CDR1 SGHAT, CDR2 FQNNGV. The V end lost 1 base, the J end lost 3 bases, and 5 bases lay between the germline ends. The CDR3 here is CASSLAVTDTQYF. The DNA of the CDR3 is TGTGCCAGCAGCTTAGCGGTTACAGATACGCAGTATTTT.

This sequence joins TRBV4-1 and TRBJ1-1; D remains ambiguous. V dropped 1 base and J dropped 1 base, with 13 bases sitting between them. Germline V gives CDR1 MGHRA, CDR2 YSYEKL. This CDR3 contains 16 residues. The CDR3 sequence: CASSQVVRVRNTEAFF. As DNA, the CDR3 is TGCGCCAGCAGCCAAGTTGTCCGGGTTAGGAACACTGAAGCTTTCTTT.

This chain uses TRBV5-4 with TRBJ2-3; 9 bases map to TRBD1. In germline, CDR1 is SGHNT, CDR2 YYREEE (reference sequence). There are 15 residues in the CDR3. The V gene end was trimmed by 4 bases and the J gene end by 3 bases; junction bases not matched to a gene: 6. Written as DNA, the CDR3 is TGTGCCAGCAGCCGGAGCGGGACAGGGACAGATACGCAGTATTTT. Translating gives CASSRSGTGTDTQYF.

This clone was recorded a few times. The gene calls are TRBV3-1 (or the pseudogene TRBV3-2) and TRBJ2-6, with D hard to call. The CDR3 is made up of 13 amino acids. Trimming shortened V by 7 bases and J by 2 bases, and 6 bases separated the two germline ends. Germline CDR1 and CDR2: LGHDT and YNNKEL (reference sequence). The CDR3 spells CASTRAGANVLTF. CDR3 in DNA: TGTGCCAGCACTCGGGCTGGGGCCAACGTCCTGACTTTC.

This clone has only a few counts. The chain combines TRBV5-1 with TRBJ2-5; D is undetermined. The CDR3 contains 12 residues. V lost 4 bases, J lost 4 bases, and 8 bases lay in between. The germline V gene encodes CDR1 SGHRS and CDR2 YFSETQ. The CDR3 region is CASSRVGETQYF. The CDR3 DNA follows: TGCGCCAGCAGCCGGGTCGGAGAGACCCAGTACTTC.

The rearrangement links TRBV9 to TRBJ2-2, with 7 bases matching TRBD2. Germline assignment: CDR1 SGDLS and CDR2 YYNGEE. The CDR3 has 16 amino acids. Trimming at V came to 0 bases and at J to 7 bases, leaving 9 bases not matched to a gene. The CDR3 loop is CASSVEARERVGELFF. CDR3 nucleotide sequence: TGTGCCAGCAGCGTAGAGGCGCGGGAGAGGGTCGGGGAGCTGTTTTTT.

J is TRBJ1-1 and V is TRBV28; D is ambiguous. The V gene's germline CDR1 is MDHEN and CDR2 SYDVKM. This CDR3 has 12 residues. The germline V and J ends were trimmed by 5 bases and 6 bases, with 10 bases remaining between them. This CDR3 is CASSISGAEAFF. As DNA, the CDR3 is TGTGCCAGCAGTATCTCAGGCGCTGAAGCTTTCTTT.

This rearrangement joins TRBV2 to TRBJ1-3; D perhaps matches TRBD1 (5 bases). The CDR3 is 16 residues long. V shed 4 bases and J shed 0 bases, with 13 bases lying between them. Germline V gene data show CDR1 as SNHLY and CDR2 as FYNNEI. Here the CDR3 reads CASSGEGRISGNTIYF. The CDR3 DNA reads TGTGCCAGCAGTGGGGAGGGACGGATCTCTGGAAACACCATATATTTT.

The genes are TRBV7-8 and TRBJ1-1; 8 nucleotides align to TRBD1. Germline lookup yields CDR1 SGHVS and CDR2 FQNEAQ. The CDR3 spans 13 residues. Trimming cost V 5 bases and J 8 bases; bases outside gene matches: 7. The CDR3 sequence is CASSINRDREAFF. The CDR3 DNA reads TGTGCCAGCAGCATAAACCGGGACAGGGAAGCTTTCTTT.

This chain joins TRBV5-3 and TRBJ2-7; the match to TRBD2 covers 7 bases. TRBV5-3 is an open reading frame whose function is uncertain. Trimming at V came to 4 bases and at J to 2 bases, leaving 12 bases not matched to a gene. The CDR3 spans 16 residues. CDR3 in DNA: TGTGCCAGAAGCCGCACCTACCGCGGGAGCCCCTACGAGCAGTACGTC. This codes for CARSRTYRGSPYEQYV.

A single count supports this clone. This chain uses TRBV7-3 with TRBJ2-2; 7 nucleotides agree with TRBD2. Germline CDR1 reads SGHTA; CDR2 reads FQGTGA. There are 17 residues in the CDR3. V gave up 2 bases and J gave up 6 bases; unmatched junction bases: 12. This chain's CDR3 is CASSLVGGSWSAGELFF. CDR3 nucleotides: TGTGCCAGCAGCTTAGTTGGCGGGAGTTGGAGTGCCGGGGAGCTGTTTTTT.

The rearrangement links TRBV14 to TRBJ2-5; D call uncertain. Trimming removed 5 bases from V and 7 bases from J, with 8 bases in between. Looked up from germline, CDR1 is SGHDN and CDR2 is FVKESK. The CDR3 is made up of 11 amino acids. CDR3 sequence: CASSFRGTQYF. Written as DNA, the CDR3 is TGTGCCAGCAGCTTCCGAGGGACCCAGTACTTC. The whole variable domain, remainder taken from reference TRBV14 and TRBJ2-5, is EAGVTQFPSHSVIEKGQTVTLRCDPISGHDNLYWYRRVMGKEIKFLLHFVKESKQDESGMPNNRFLAERTGGTYSTLKVQPAELEDSGVYFCASSFRGTQYFGPGTRLLVL.

CDR3 sequence: CASSPRGGITDEQYF. The CDR3 DNA is TGTGCCAGCTCACCCCGGGGGGGTATCACTGACGAGCAGTACTTC. The J gene is TRBJ2-7, the V gene TRBV18; 8 nucleotides align to TRBD2. V lost 3 bases, J lost 5 bases, and 9 bases stayed unmatched. This CDR3 has 15 amino acids. Per the germline V gene, CDR1 is KGHSH and CDR2 is LQKENI.

The J gene is TRBJ1-2, the V gene TRBV24-1, with D tentatively TRBD1 (5 bases). CDR3 length: 15 residues. V dropped 4 bases and J dropped 8 bases, with 19 bases sitting between them. The germline CDR1 and CDR2 sequences are KGHDR and SFDVKD. The CDR3 sequence: CATSDHSPDRSGYTF. In DNA, the CDR3 is TGTGCCACCAGTGACCATTCCCCCGACAGATCCGGCTACACCTTC.

J is TRBJ1-2 and V is TRBV7-9; D gene uncertain. With 0 bases removed from V and 8 bases from J, the gap between germline ends came to 10 bases. This CDR3 has 13 amino acids. Germline CDR1 SEHNR, CDR2 FQNEAQ (reference sequence). This CDR3 reads CASSLADTKGYTF. The CDR3 nucleotides read TGTGCCAGCAGCTTAGCAGATACAAAAGGCTACACCTTC.

The genes are TRBV28 and TRBJ2-3, with 7 bases identical to TRBD1. This CDR3 region has 14 residues. From germline, CDR1 is MDHEN and CDR2 SYDVKM. V was pared by 3 bases and J by 1 base, with 1 base of the junction left unmatched. The CDR3 DNA is TGTGCCAGCAGTTTGACAGGGCGCACAGATACGCAGTATTTT. Residues: CASSLTGRTDTQYF.

The V call is TRBV18, the J call TRBJ2-2, with 9 bases aligning to TRBD1. Germline loops: CDR1 KGHSH, CDR2 LQKENI. V shed 6 bases and J 1 base; nucleotides not matched to a gene: 3. The CDR3 contains 15 residues. The CDR3 region is CASSPDRGNTGELFF. Written as DNA, the CDR3 is TGTGCCAGCTCGCCGGACAGGGGGAACACCGGGGAGCTGTTTTTT.